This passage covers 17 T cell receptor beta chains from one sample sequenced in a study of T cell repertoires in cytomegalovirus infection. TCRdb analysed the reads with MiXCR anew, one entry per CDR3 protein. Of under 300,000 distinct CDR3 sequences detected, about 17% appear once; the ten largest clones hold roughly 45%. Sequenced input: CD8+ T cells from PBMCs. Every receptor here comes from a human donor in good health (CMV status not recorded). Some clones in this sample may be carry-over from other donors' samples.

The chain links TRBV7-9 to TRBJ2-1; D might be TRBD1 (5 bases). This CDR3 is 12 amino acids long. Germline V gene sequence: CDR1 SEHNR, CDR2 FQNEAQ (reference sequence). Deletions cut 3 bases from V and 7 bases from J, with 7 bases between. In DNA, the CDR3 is TGTGCCAGCAGCTTTGACAGAAATGAGCAGTTCTTC. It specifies CASSFDRNEQFF.

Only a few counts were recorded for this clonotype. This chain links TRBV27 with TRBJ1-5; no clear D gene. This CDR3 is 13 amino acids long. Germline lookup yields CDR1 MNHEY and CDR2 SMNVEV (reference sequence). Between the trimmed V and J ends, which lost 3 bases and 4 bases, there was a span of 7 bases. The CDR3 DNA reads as TGTGCCAGCAGTTTTGACCAGAATCAGCCCCAGCATTTT. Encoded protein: CASSFDQNQPQHF.

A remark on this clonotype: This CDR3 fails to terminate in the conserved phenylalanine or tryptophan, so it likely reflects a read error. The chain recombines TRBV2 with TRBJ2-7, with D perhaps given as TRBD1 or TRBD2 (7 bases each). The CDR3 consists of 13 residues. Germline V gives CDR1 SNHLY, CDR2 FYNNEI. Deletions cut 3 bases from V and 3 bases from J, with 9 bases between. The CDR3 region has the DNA TGTGCCAGCAGTGACAGGGGGGGCTACGAGCAGTACTCC. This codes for CASSDRGGYEQYS.

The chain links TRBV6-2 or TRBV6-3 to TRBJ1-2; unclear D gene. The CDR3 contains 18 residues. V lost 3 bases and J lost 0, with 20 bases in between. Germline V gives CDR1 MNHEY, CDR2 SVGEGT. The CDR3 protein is CASSYRQAITAANYGYTF. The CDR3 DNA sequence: TGTGCCAGCAGTTATCGGCAGGCAATAACCGCGGCTAACTATGGCTACACCTTC.

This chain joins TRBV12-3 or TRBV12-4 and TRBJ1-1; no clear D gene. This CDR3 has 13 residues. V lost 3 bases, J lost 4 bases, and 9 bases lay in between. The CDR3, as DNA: TGTGCCAGCAGTTTTGGGGAGGTCACTGAAGCTTTCTTT. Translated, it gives CASSFGEVTEAFF.

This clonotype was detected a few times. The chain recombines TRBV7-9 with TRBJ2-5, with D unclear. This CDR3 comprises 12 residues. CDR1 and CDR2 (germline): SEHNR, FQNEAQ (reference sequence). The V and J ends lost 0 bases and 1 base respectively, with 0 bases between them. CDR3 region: CASSLAQETQYF. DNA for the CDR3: TGTGCCAGCAGCTTAGCCCAAGAGACCCAGTACTTC.

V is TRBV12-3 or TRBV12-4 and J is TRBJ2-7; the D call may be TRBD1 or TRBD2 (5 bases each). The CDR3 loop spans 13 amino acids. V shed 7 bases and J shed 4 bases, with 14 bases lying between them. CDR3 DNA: TGTGCCAGCACTCCTAGAGAGGGGTACGAGCAGTACTTC. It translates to CASTPREGYEQYF.

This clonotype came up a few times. The CDR3 nucleotides are TGTGCCAGCAGCTTCGGATGGCAATGGGGTGGGCAGTACTTC. The encoded protein is CASSFGWQWGGQYF. The rearrangement uses TRBV5-5 and TRBJ2-7, with D unresolved. Germline-derived CDR1 and CDR2 are SGHKS and YYEKEE (reference sequence). Trimming removed 2 bases from V and 9 bases from J, with 18 bases in between. The CDR3 runs 14 residues.

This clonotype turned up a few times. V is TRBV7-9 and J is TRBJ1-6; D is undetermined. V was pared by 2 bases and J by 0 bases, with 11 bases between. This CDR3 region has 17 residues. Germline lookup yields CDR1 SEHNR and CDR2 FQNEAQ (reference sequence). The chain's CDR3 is CASSLYPDTSYNSPLHF. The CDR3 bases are TGTGCCAGCAGCTTATACCCGGATACCTCCTATAATTCACCCCTCCACTTT.

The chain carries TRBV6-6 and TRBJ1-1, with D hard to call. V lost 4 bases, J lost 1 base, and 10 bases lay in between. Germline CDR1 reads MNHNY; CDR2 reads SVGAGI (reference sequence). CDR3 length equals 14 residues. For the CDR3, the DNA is TGTGCCAGCAGTTTAAAAGACTGGAACACTGAAGCTTTCTTT. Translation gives CASSLKDWNTEAFF.

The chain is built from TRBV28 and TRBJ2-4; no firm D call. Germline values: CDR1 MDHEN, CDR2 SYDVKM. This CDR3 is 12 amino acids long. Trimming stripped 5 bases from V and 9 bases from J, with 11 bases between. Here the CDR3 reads CASSLTLGIQYF. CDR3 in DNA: TGTGCCAGCAGTCTGACTTTGGGCATTCAGTACTTC. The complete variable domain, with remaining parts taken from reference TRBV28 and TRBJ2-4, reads DVKVTQSSRYLVKRTGEKVFLECVQDMDHENMFWYRQDPGLGLRLIYFSYDVKMKEKGDIPEGYSVSREKKERFSLILESASTNQTSMYLCASSLTLGIQYFGAGTRLSVL.

The CDR3 nucleotides are TGCGCCAGCAGCTTTAAAATTGAGGGCATTCAGTACTTC. This encodes CASSFKIEGIQYF. The rearrangement links TRBV5-1 to TRBJ2-4; a weak D match, TRBD2 (5 bases). Germline lookup yields CDR1 SGHRS and CDR2 YFSETQ. V lost 2 bases to trimming and J lost 9 bases, with 12 bases between them. The length of the CDR3 is 13 residues.

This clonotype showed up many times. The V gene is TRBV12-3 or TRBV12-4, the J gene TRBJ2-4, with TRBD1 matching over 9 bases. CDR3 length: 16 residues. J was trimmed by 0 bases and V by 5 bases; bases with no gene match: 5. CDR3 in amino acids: CASSPGTGLAKNIQYF. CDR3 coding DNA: TGTGCCAGCAGTCCGGGGACAGGGCTAGCCAAAAACATTCAGTACTTC.

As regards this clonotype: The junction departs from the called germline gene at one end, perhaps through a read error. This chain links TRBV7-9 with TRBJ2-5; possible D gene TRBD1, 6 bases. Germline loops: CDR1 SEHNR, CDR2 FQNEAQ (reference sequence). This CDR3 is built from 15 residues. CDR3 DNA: TGTGCCAGCAGCCCCCCGGGGACACTTCAAGGGACCCAGTACTTC. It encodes CASSPPGTLQGTQYF.

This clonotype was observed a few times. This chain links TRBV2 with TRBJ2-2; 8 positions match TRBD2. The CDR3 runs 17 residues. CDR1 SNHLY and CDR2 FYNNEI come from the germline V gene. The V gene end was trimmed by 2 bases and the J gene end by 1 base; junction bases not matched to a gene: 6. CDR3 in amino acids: CASSESPAGVNTGELFF. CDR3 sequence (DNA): TGTGCCAGCAGTGAATCCCCAGCGGGAGTGAACACCGGGGAGCTGTTTTTT. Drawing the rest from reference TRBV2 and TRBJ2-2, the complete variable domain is EPEVTQTPSHQVTQMGQEVILRCVPISNHLYFYWYRQILGQKVEFLVSFYNNEISEKSEIFDDQFSVERPDGSNFTLKIRSTKLEDSAMYFCASSESPAGVNTGELFFGEGSRLTVL.

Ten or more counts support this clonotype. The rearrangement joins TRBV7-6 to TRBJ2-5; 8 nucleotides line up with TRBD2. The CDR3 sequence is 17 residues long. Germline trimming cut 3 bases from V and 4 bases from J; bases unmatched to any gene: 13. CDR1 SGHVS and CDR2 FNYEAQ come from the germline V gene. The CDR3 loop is CASSLEGSGGIGETQYF. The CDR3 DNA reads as TGTGCCAGCAGCTTGGAGGGGAGCGGGGGTATAGGAGAGACCCAGTACTTC.

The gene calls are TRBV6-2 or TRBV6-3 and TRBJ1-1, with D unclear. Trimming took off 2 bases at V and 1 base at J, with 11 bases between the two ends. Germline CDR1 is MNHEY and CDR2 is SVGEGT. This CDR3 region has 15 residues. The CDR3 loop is CASSYRTDENTEAFF. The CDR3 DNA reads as TGTGCCAGCAGTTACCGGACGGACGAGAACACTGAAGCTTTCTTT.